The subject of this entry is one T cell receptor (beta chain). These data are taken from a study of T-cell memory formation after mild COVID-19. Trimming at V came to 6 bases and at J to 7 bases, leaving 10 bases not matched to a gene. The germline V gene has CDR1 SGHTA and CDR2 FQGNSA. The CDR3 totals 15 residues. TCRdb itself ran the 5' RACE reads through MiXCR, one entry per CDR3 protein. The table has nearly 350,000 distinct CDR3 sequences, 10% to 15% seen once. Input material: PBMCs or a T cell subset sorted from them (not recorded which). The V and J genes are TRBV7-2 and TRBJ2-2, with TRBD1 matching 8 bases. This receptor was identified in a man younger than 35 who had mild COVID-19 (a few samples of this study predate the infection). Cell type and time point are not known. CDR3 nucleotide sequence: TGTGCCAGCAGTACTGGGACAGGTGCAAGCGGGGAGCTGTTTTTT. Translated: CASSTGTGASGELFF.